The source of this TCR beta chain is a study of CDR3 diversity in severe acne. Germline V CDR1 and CDR2: SGHNT, YYREEE (reference sequence). V trimming: 4 bases; J trimming: 11 bases; junction bases outside the gene matches: 15. The CDR3 is made up of 16 amino acids. TCRdb independently ran MiXCR on the PCR reads; one entry per CDR3 protein. The profile shows about 85,000 distinct CDR3 sequences, about 50% of them singletons. The sample consisted of blood. This sequence joins TRBV5-4 and TRBJ2-3, with TRBD2 identical over 11 bases. The clonotype comes from a male donor in good health, serving as a control. The CDR3 sequence is CASSPGTSGSYNEQYF. CDR3 sequence (DNA): TGTGCCAGCAGCCCCGGGACTAGCGGAAGTTACAATGAGCAGTATTTT.